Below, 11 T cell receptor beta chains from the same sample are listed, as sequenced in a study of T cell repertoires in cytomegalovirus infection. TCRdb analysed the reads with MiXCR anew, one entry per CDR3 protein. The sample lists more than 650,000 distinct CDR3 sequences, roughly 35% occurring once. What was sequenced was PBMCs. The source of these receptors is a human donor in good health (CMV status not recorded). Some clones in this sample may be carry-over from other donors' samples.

The CDR3 DNA reads TGTGCCAGCAGTTCAGGCAGGGCGGGGAACACTGAAGCTTTCTTT. Its translation is CASSSGRAGNTEAFF. This chain uses TRBV28 with TRBJ1-1; tentative D call: TRBD1 (5 bases). V lost 4 bases, J lost 1 base, and 13 bases lay in between. This CDR3 is 15 amino acids long. CDR1 and CDR2 (germline): MDHEN, SYDVKM.

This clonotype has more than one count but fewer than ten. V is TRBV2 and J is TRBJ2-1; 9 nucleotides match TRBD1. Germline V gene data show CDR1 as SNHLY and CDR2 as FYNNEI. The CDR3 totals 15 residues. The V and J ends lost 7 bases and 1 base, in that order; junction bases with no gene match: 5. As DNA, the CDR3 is TGTGCCAGCAAGAAGGGACAGGGTTCCTACAATGAGCAGTTCTTC. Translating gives CASKKGQGSYNEQFF.

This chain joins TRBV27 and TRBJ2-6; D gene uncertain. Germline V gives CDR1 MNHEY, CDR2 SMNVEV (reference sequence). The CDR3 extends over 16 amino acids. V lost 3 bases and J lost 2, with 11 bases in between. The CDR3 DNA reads TGTGCCAGCAGTTTCTCAGTAGGCCCTGGGGCCAACGTCCTGACTTTC. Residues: CASSFSVGPGANVLTF.

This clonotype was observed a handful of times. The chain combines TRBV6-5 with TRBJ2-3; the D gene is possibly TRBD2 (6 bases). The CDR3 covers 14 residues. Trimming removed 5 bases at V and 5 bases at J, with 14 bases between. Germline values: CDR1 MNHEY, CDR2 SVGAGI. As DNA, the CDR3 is TGTGCCAGCAGTACGGGCGGGGATAGAGATACGCAGTATTTT. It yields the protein CASSTGGDRDTQYF.

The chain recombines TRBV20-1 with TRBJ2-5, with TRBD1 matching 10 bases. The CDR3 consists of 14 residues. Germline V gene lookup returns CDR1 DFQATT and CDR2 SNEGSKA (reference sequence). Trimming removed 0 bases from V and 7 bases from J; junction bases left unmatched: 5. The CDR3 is CSARDRQGAATQYF. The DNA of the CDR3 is TGCAGTGCTAGAGACCGACAGGGGGCAGCGACCCAGTACTTC.

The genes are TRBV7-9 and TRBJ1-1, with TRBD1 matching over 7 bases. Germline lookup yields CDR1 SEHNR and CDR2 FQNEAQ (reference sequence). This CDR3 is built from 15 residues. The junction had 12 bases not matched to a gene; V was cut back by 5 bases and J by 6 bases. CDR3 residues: CASSLTRGPGAEAFF. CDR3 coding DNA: TGTGCCAGCAGCCTAACAAGGGGGCCGGGAGCTGAAGCTTTCTTT.

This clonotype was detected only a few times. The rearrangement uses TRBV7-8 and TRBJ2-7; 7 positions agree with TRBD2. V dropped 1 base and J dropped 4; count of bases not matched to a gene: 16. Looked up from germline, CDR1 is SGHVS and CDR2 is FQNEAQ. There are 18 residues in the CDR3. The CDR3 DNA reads TGTGCCAGCAGCTTAGACACTTTTATGGGCGGGGGTGGGTACGAGCAGTACTTC. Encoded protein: CASSLDTFMGGGGYEQYF.

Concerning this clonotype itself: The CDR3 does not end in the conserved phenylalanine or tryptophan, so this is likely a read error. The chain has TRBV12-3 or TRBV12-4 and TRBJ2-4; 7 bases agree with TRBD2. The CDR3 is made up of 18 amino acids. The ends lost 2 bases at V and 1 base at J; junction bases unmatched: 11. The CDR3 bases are TGTGCCAGCAGTTTACAAAGCGGGAAGGGTGGGGCCAAAAACATTCAGTACTAC. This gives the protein CASSLQSGKGGAKNIQYY.

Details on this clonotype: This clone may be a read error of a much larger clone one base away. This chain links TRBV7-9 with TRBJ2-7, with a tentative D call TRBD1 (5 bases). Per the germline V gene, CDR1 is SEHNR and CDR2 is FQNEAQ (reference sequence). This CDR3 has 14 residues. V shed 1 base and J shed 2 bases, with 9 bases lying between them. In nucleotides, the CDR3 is TGTGCCAGCAGCTTAGGGCACAGGACCTACGAGCAGTACTTC. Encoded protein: CASSLGHRTYEQYF.

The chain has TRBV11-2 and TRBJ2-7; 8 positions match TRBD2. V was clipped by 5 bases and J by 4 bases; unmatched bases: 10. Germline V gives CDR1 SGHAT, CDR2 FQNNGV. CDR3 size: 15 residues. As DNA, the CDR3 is TGTGCCAGCAGCCCCCGGGGGGGAATTGCGTACGAGCAGTACTTC. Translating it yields CASSPRGGIAYEQYF. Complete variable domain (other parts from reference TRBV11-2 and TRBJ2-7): EAGVAQSPRYKIIEKRQSVAFWCNPISGHATLYWYQQILGQGPKLLIQFQNNGVVDDSQLPKDRFSAERLKGVDSTLKIQPAKLEDSAVYLCASSPRGGIAYEQYFGPGTRLTVT.

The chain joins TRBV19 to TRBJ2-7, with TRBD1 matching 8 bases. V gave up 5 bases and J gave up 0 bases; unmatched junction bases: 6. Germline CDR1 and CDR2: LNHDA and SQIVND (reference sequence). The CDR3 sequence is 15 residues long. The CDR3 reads CASSGGQASSYEQYF. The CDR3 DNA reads TGTGCCAGTAGTGGGGGACAGGCGAGCTCCTACGAGCAGTACTTC.